One sample yielded the 29 T cell receptor beta chains listed below, sequenced in a study of cytomegalovirus exposure and HLA in healthy donors. Primers: 60 Vbeta forward and 13 Jbeta reverse. The assay was immunoSEQ multiplex PCR, and TCRdb's table has in-frame clones only and misses some. The sample holds roughly 77,000 clones, 60% to 85% seen once. The material sequenced was PBMCs. Source of these receptors: a middle-aged man in good health and CMV-seronegative.

Only a few counts were recorded for this clone. The gene calls are TRBV5-1 and TRBJ1-5; 12 nucleotides align to TRBD1. The CDR3 is 18 amino acids. V lost 5 bases and J lost 1; bases outside the gene matches: 10. Germline V gene lookup returns CDR1 SGHRS and CDR2 YFSETQ. Written as DNA, the CDR3 is TGCGCCAGCAGTCCCGGGACAGGGGGCACTCAAAGCAATCAGCCCCAGCATTTT. The encoded protein is CASSPGTGGTQSNQPQHF.

The V call is TRBV6-5, the J call TRBJ1-1; no firm D call. V shed 1 base and J shed 6 bases, with 3 bases lying between them. Germline assignment: CDR1 MNHEY and CDR2 SVGAGI. The CDR3 totals 11 residues. The CDR3 spells CASSYLAEAFF. The CDR3 nucleotides read TGTGCCAGCAGTTACTTAGCTGAAGCTTTCTTT.

This clone appeared a single time. This chain connects TRBV7-9 to TRBJ2-5; the D gene is possibly TRBD2 (6 bases). V gave up 8 bases and J gave up 3 bases, with 13 bases separating them. Germline V lookup: CDR1 SEHNR, CDR2 FQNEAQ (reference sequence). The CDR3 contains 13 residues. The CDR3 region is CASGPGGKETQYF. The CDR3, as DNA: TGTGCCAGCGGACCGGGCGGGAAAGAGACCCAGTACTTC.

The chain combines TRBV28 with TRBJ2-6, with D possibly matching TRBD1 (5 bases). The V gene lost 4 bases and the J gene lost 0 bases, with 10 bases spanning the gap. The CDR3 loop spans 16 amino acids. Germline values: CDR1 MDHEN, CDR2 SYDVKM. This CDR3 is CASSSLDISGANVLTF. The CDR3 coding sequence is TGTGCCAGCAGTTCCCTGGACATCTCTGGGGCCAACGTCCTGACTTTC.

The genes are TRBV5-8 and TRBJ2-3; weak D call: TRBD2 (6 bases). This CDR3 contains 17 residues. CDR1 is SGHTS, CDR2 YDEGEE, per germline. Trimming took 0 bases from V and 0 from J, leaving 14 bases between them. The CDR3 region is CASSLAGGGASTDTQYF. The CDR3, as DNA: TGTGCCAGCAGCTTGGCCGGCGGAGGGGCCAGCACAGATACGCAGTATTTT.

This clone was detected only once. This sequence joins TRBV6-5 and TRBJ1-1; no firm D call. The CDR3 spans 14 residues. The germline V gene has CDR1 MNHEY and CDR2 SVGAGI. Trimming took 4 bases from V and 3 from J, leaving 12 bases between them. CDR3 coding DNA: TGTGCCAGCAGTTCCCGCCGGGGAGACACTGAAGCTTTCTTT. Its translation is CASSSRRGDTEAFF.

The chain couples TRBV7-2 to TRBJ2-1; 8 positions match TRBD1. CDR1 is SGHTA, CDR2 FQGNSA, per germline. Trimming took 5 bases from V and 4 from J; bases not matched to a gene: 7. The CDR3 length is 15 residues. Written as DNA, the CDR3 is TGTGCCAGCAGCCCCGGTGGACAGGGTTACAATGAGCAGTTCTTC. Translated: CASSPGGQGYNEQFF.

This clone was picked up one time. The CDR3 DNA sequence: TGTGCCACCAGCAGAGATTCCCCAGGGGTGGAGACCCAGTACTTC. It yields the protein CATSRDSPGVETQYF. The chain links TRBV15 to TRBJ2-5; a possible D gene is TRBD1 (6 bases). Germline values: CDR1 LNHNV, CDR2 YYDKDF (reference sequence). With 0 bases removed from V and 5 bases from J, the gap between germline ends came to 13 bases. This CDR3 has 15 amino acids.

The chain joins TRBV7-2 to TRBJ2-1; TRBD2 matches 9 bases. CDR1 and CDR2 (germline): SGHTA, FQGNSA. The length of the CDR3 is 16 residues. J lost 7 bases, V lost 1 base, and 8 bases had no gene match. The CDR3 here is CASSLEASGRRNEQFF. The CDR3, as DNA: TGTGCCAGCAGCTTAGAGGCCAGCGGGAGGAGGAATGAGCAGTTCTTC.

This chain's CDR3 is CSVEGAGEKLFF. Here the CDR3 DNA reads TGCAGCGTTGAGGGGGCAGGTGAAAAACTGTTTTTT. This chain uses TRBV29-1 with TRBJ1-4; weak D call: TRBD1 (6 bases). This CDR3 has 12 amino acids. CDR1 is SQVTM, CDR2 ANQGSEA, per germline. Trimming pared 3 bases from V and 7 bases from J, leaving 9 bases between.

The V call is TRBV25-1, the J call TRBJ2-1; 13 bases map to TRBD2. J lost 9 bases, V lost 3 bases, and 8 bases had no gene match. The CDR3 contains 16 residues. Germline V lookup: CDR1 MGHDK, CDR2 SYGVNS. Here the CDR3 reads CASSEPQLAGGGEQFF. The DNA for the CDR3 is TGTGCCAGCAGTGAGCCGCAACTAGCGGGAGGGGGTGAGCAGTTCTTC.

V usage is TRBV14 and J usage is TRBJ1-1; 7 bases align to TRBD1. Germline assignment: CDR1 SGHDN and CDR2 FVKESK. This CDR3 spans 19 amino acids. Trimming at V came to 1 base and at J to 4 bases, leaving 18 bases not matched to a gene. The DNA for the CDR3 is TGTGCCAGCAGCCAAGGTTTCTCGGGTGTAGGGGGCCGGGGCACTGAAGCTTTCTTT. Encoded protein: CASSQGFSGVGGRGTEAFF.

J is TRBJ1-4 and V is TRBV30, with TRBD1 matching 10 bases. The CDR3 extends over 14 amino acids. Germline V CDR1 and CDR2: GTSNPN, SVGIG (reference sequence). The J segment lost 7 bases and the V segment lost 3 bases, leaving 5 bases of the junction unmatched. As DNA, the CDR3 is TGTGCCTGGAGCTCCCGGGACAGGGGTGAAAAACTGTTTTTT. It specifies CAWSSRDRGEKLFF.

The chain is built from TRBV7-2 and TRBJ1-2, with 7 bases aligning to TRBD1. This CDR3 comprises 14 residues. The junction had 5 bases not matched to a gene; V was cut back by 3 bases and J by 4 bases. Per the germline V gene, CDR1 is SGHTA and CDR2 is FQGNSA. CDR3 in DNA: TGTGCCAGCAGCTTCGGGGACAGAAGCTATGGCTACACCTTC. Translating it yields CASSFGDRSYGYTF.

The rearrangement joins TRBV5-1 to TRBJ2-7, with 9 bases aligning to TRBD1. Germline V gene data show CDR1 as SGHRS and CDR2 as YFSETQ. The CDR3 spans 14 residues. Trimming removed 3 bases from V and 3 bases from J; junction bases left unmatched: 4. The CDR3 spells CASSSGTGIYEQYF. CDR3 bases: TGCGCCAGCAGCTCCGGGACAGGGATCTACGAGCAGTACTTC.

This rearrangement joins TRBV7-8 to TRBJ1-1; no clear D gene. Germline V CDR1 and CDR2: SGHVS, FQNEAQ. The CDR3 has 14 amino acids. Trimming took 3 bases from V and 1 from J, leaving 9 bases between them. The CDR3 region is CASSFPLQNTEAFF. As DNA, the CDR3 is TGTGCCAGCAGCTTTCCACTGCAGAACACTGAAGCTTTCTTT.

This chain connects TRBV5-1 to TRBJ2-7; 7 nucleotides align to TRBD1. Germline-derived CDR1 and CDR2 are SGHRS and YFSETQ. V shed 3 bases and J 3 bases; nucleotides not matched to a gene: 12. This CDR3 comprises 16 residues. The CDR3, as DNA: TGCGCCAGCAGCTCCTTTAACCGGGACAGCTACTACGAGCAGTACTTC. It encodes CASSSFNRDSYYEQYF. Drawing the rest from reference TRBV5-1 and TRBJ2-7, the complete variable domain is KAGVTQTPRYLIKTRGQQVTLSCSPISGHRSVSWYQQTPGQGLQFLFEYFSETQRNKGNFPGRFSGRQFSNSRSEMNVSTLELGDSALYLCASSSFNRDSYYEQYFGPGTRLTVT.

Written as DNA, the CDR3 is TGTGCCAGCAGTTACTCCGGACTAGCGGGAGGCAATGAGCAGTTCTTC. It encodes CASSYSGLAGGNEQFF. The chain employs TRBV6-5 and TRBJ2-1; 14 nucleotides align to TRBD2. The ends lost 0 bases at V and 6 bases at J; junction bases unmatched: 1. The CDR3 totals 16 residues. The germline CDR1 and CDR2 sequences are MNHEY and SVGAGI.

V gene TRBV5-6 combines with J gene TRBJ1-3, with 8 bases that match TRBD1. The germline V gene has CDR1 SGHDT and CDR2 YYEEEE. V dropped 3 bases and J dropped 5; count of bases not matched to a gene: 4. This CDR3 is 14 amino acids long. CDR3 amino acids: CASSSGTGRNTIYF. CDR3 DNA: TGTGCCAGCAGCTCGGGGACAGGTAGAAACACCATATATTTT.

This sequence joins TRBV4-1 and TRBJ2-5; weak D call: TRBD2 (6 bases). Germline loops: CDR1 MGHRA, CDR2 YSYEKL. The CDR3 runs 15 residues. Deletions cut 4 bases from V and 4 bases from J, with 16 bases between. CDR3 protein: CASSRYSGGVETQYF. CDR3 DNA: TGCGCCAGCAGCCGGTATAGCGGAGGAGTAGAGACCCAGTACTTC.

The rearrangement uses TRBV5-1 and TRBJ1-3; possible D gene TRBD1, 5 bases. CDR1 SGHRS and CDR2 YFSETQ come from the germline V gene. The V end lost 0 bases, the J end lost 0 bases, and 10 bases lay between the germline ends. This CDR3 has 16 amino acids. CDR3 sequence: CASSLASGSSGNTIYF. The CDR3 DNA reads as TGCGCCAGCAGCTTGGCCTCAGGGTCCTCTGGAAACACCATATATTTT.

The rearrangement links TRBV9 to TRBJ1-3; D is unresolved. V lost 3 bases to trimming and J lost 0 bases, with 10 bases between them. CDR1 and CDR2 from the germline V gene are SGDLS and YYNGEE. The CDR3 consists of 15 residues. The CDR3 region is CASSGGSSSGNTIYF. The CDR3 DNA follows: TGTGCCAGCAGCGGCGGGTCGAGCTCTGGAAACACCATATATTTT.

This clone was counted a single time. This chain joins TRBV7-3 and TRBJ2-7; perhaps TRBD1 as D (5 bases). V lost 5 bases and J lost 0, with 11 bases in between. Germline V lookup: CDR1 SGHTA, CDR2 FQGTGA. The CDR3 runs to 14 residues. The CDR3 DNA reads as TGTGCCAGCAGCGCACAGGCCTCCTCCTACGAGCAGTACTTC. This gives the protein CASSAQASSYEQYF.

V gene TRBV30 combines with J gene TRBJ2-7, with D possibly matching TRBD1 (6 bases). CDR3 size: 15 residues. The V gene lost 3 bases and the J gene lost 4 bases, with 19 bases spanning the gap. From germline, CDR1 is GTSNPN and CDR2 SVGIG (reference sequence). The CDR3 DNA reads as TGTGCCTGGAGCTTTGGACAGCAGCCTTTGTACGAGCAGTACTTC. This translates into CAWSFGQQPLYEQYF. The entire variable domain, with the rest obtained from reference TRBV30 and TRBJ2-7, is as follows: SQTIHQWPATLVQPVGSPLSLECTVEGTSNPNLYWYRQAAGRGLQLLFYSVGIGQISSEVPQNLSASRPQDRQFILSSKKLLLSDSGFYLCAWSFGQQPLYEQYFGPGTRLTVT.

J is TRBJ1-1 and V is TRBV7-9; D remains unclear. The V gene's germline CDR1 is SEHNR and CDR2 FQNEAQ (reference sequence). V dropped 3 bases and J dropped 1 base, with 6 bases sitting between them. The length of the CDR3 is 13 residues. The chain's CDR3 is CASSFEGNTEAFF. CDR3 nucleotide sequence: TGTGCCAGCAGCTTTGAGGGGAACACTGAAGCTTTCTTT.

The J gene is TRBJ1-3, the V gene TRBV2, with D perhaps matching TRBD1 (6 bases). V lost 6 bases to trimming and J lost 0 bases, with 21 bases between them. The V gene's germline CDR1 is SNHLY and CDR2 FYNNEI. This CDR3 comprises 18 residues. In nucleotides, the CDR3 is TGTGCCAGCAGGACACAGGGTCCTACAAACCTCTCTGGAAACACCATATATTTT. This sequence encodes CASRTQGPTNLSGNTIYF.

J is TRBJ2-7 and V is TRBV28; 9 nucleotides agree with TRBD2. This CDR3 has 17 residues. Germline lookup yields CDR1 MDHEN and CDR2 SYDVKM. The V gene end was trimmed by 4 bases and the J gene end by 2 bases; junction bases not matched to a gene: 12. The CDR3, as DNA: TGTGCCAGCAGTTCCGCGATCCGTGGCGGGAGGGCCTACGAGCAGTACTTC. Translated, it gives CASSSAIRGGRAYEQYF.

The rearrangement links TRBV10-2 to TRBJ1-1; 8 nucleotides match TRBD1. CDR1 and CDR2 (germline): WSHSY, SAAADI. The J segment lost 4 bases and the V segment lost 8 bases, leaving 9 bases of the junction unmatched. CDR3 length: 14 amino acids. The CDR3 loop is CASCSGQGGTEAFF. For the CDR3, the DNA is TGCGCCAGCTGTTCTGGACAGGGAGGCACTGAAGCTTTCTTT.

This clone was counted only a few times. J is TRBJ1-5 and V is TRBV25-1, with D possibly matching TRBD1 (5 bases). The CDR3 extends over 14 amino acids. CDR1 and CDR2 (germline): MGHDK, SYGVNS. With 4 bases removed from V and 5 bases from J, the gap between germline ends came to 12 bases. The CDR3 loop is CASSAQGWHQPQHF. The CDR3, as DNA: TGTGCCAGCAGTGCCCAGGGTTGGCATCAGCCCCAGCATTTT.